These T cell receptor beta chains were read from a single sample in a study of T cell repertoires in cytomegalovirus infection. TCRdb re-derived calls from the reads in MiXCR, one entry per CDR3 protein. The sample has approximately 500,000 distinct CDR3 sequences; approximately 15% are singletons. What was sequenced was CD8+ T cells from PBMCs. All receptors derive from a human donor in good health (CMV status not recorded). Some clones in this sample may be carry-over from other donors' samples. The CDR3 runs from the conserved cysteine through the conserved F or W. Each record gives: D gene, V gene, J gene, clone size, CDR3 protein, CDR3 DNA. D genes are given only for firm matches. Size is stated for part of the rows, as once, few or many counts, or as a class when the clone is expanded.

TRBD1	TRBV4-1	TRBJ2-7	NA	CASSQVATGESEQYF	TGCGCCAGCAGCCAAGTCGCGACAGGGGAGAGCGAGCAGTACTTC
NA	TRBV11-1	TRBJ2-7	many	CASSLLEAYEQYF	TGTGCCAGCAGCTTATTGGAAGCCTACGAGCAGTACTTC
NA	TRBV28	TRBJ1-2	many	CASSLNDRYGYTF	TGTGCCAGCAGTTTAAACGACCGCTATGGCTACACCTTC
NA	TRBV12-5	TRBJ2-7	many	CASALDSSYEQYF	TGTGCTAGTGCCCTCGACAGTTCCTACGAGCAGTACTTC
NA	TRBV14	TRBJ1-2	NA	CASSQDKRGLVYGYTF	TGTGCCAGCAGCCAAGACAAAAGAGGGCTTGTTTATGGCTACACCTTC
TRBD1	TRBV19	TRBJ2-1	few	CASGLGQGARNEQFF	TGTGCCAGTGGACTGGGACAGGGGGCGCGAAATGAGCAGTTCTTC
NA	TRBV28	TRBJ2-7	NA	CASKFVSGNPYEQYF	TGTGCCAGCAAATTCGTAAGCGGCAATCCCTACGAGCAGTACTTC
TRBD1	TRBV6-5	TRBJ1-3	many	CASSSRGRGNTIYF	TGTGCCAGCAGTTCCAGGGGGCGAGGAAACACCATATATTTT
NA	TRBV20-1	TRBJ2-6	few	CSARRTGGGLAVSGANVLTF	TGCAGTGCTAGACGGACAGGGGGGGGACTAGCGGTCTCTGGGGCCAACGTCCTGACTTTC
NA	TRBV5-1	TRBJ2-1	many	CASSLEGEQFF	TGTGCCAGCAGCTTAGAGGGTGAGCAGTTCTTC
NA	TRBV6-5	TRBJ2-5	NA	CASSYSDRRETQYF	TGTGCCAGCAGTTACTCCGACAGGAGGGAGACCCAGTACTTC
NA	TRBV9	TRBJ2-1	NA	CASSVSSDEQFF	TGTGCCAGCAGCGTAAGTTCTGATGAGCAGTTCTTC
NA	TRBV29-1	TRBJ1-2	many	CSAPDPSNYGYTF	TGCAGCGCCCCGGACCCCTCAAACTATGGCTACACCTTC
NA	TRBV25-1	TRBJ2-7	few	CASTRTAPYEQYF	TGTGCCAGCACTCGGACCGCTCCCTACGAGCAGTACTTC
TRBD2	TRBV14	TRBJ2-1	many	CASSQLKRWTSGSYNEQFF	TGTGCCAGCAGCCAATTAAAACGCTGGACTAGCGGTTCCTACAATGAGCAGTTCTTC
NA	TRBV7-4	TRBJ1-4	few	CASRPRAGQTNEKLFF	TGTGCCAGCAGACCCCGGGCAGGGCAAACTAATGAAAAACTGTTTTTT
NA	TRBV4-1	TRBJ2-7	NA	CASSQLALTYEQYF	TGCGCCAGCAGCCAACTAGCGCTAACCTACGAGCAGTACTTC
NA	TRBV12-3/TRBV12-4	TRBJ1-3	many	CASTRSGNTIYF	TGTGCCAGCACTCGTTCCGGAAACACCATATATTTT
NA	TRBV7-6	TRBJ1-2	many	CASNYRDRGDYGYTF	TGTGCCAGCAACTACCGGGACCGGGGAGACTATGGCTACACCTTC
TRBD1	TRBV2	TRBJ2-7	few	CASRGGQAEEYF	TGTGCCAGCAGGGGGGGACAGGCCGAAGAGTACTTC
NA	TRBV7-9	TRBJ1-1	many	CASSQTLGERNTEAFF	TGTGCCAGCAGCCAAACCTTGGGGGAACGGAACACTGAAGCTTTCTTT
TRBD2	TRBV13	TRBJ2-3	few	CASSSRRLAGGPTDTQYF	TGTGCCAGCAGCTCCCGGCGGCTAGCGGGGGGGCCGACAGATACGCAGTATTTT
NA	TRBV2	TRBJ2-3	NA	CASMADTQYF	TGTGCCAGCATGGCAGATACGCAGTATTTT